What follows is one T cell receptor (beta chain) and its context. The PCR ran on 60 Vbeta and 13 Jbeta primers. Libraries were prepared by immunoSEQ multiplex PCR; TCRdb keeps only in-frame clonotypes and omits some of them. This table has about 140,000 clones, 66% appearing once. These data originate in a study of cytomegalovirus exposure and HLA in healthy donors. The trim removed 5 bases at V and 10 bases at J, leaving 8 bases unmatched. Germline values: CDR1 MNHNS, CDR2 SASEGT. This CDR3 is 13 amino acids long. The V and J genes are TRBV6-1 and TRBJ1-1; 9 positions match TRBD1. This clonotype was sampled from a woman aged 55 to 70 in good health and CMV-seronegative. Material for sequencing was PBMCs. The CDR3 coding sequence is TGTGCCAGCAGTCACTTACAGGGGGCGGGAGCTTTCTTT. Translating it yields CASSHLQGAGAFF.